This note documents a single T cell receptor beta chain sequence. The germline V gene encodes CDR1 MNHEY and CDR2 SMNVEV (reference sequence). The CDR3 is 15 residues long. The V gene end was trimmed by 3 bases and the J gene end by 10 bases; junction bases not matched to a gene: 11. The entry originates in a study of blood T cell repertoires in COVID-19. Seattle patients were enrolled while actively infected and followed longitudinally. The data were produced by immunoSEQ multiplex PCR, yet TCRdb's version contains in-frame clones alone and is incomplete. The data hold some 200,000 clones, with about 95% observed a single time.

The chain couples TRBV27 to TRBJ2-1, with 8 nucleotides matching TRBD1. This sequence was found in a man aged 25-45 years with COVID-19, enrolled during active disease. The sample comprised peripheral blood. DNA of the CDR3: TGTGCCAGCAGTTTCGGCCCCAGGGGGCAGGGGGAGCAGTTCTTC. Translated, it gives CASSFGPRGQGEQFF.